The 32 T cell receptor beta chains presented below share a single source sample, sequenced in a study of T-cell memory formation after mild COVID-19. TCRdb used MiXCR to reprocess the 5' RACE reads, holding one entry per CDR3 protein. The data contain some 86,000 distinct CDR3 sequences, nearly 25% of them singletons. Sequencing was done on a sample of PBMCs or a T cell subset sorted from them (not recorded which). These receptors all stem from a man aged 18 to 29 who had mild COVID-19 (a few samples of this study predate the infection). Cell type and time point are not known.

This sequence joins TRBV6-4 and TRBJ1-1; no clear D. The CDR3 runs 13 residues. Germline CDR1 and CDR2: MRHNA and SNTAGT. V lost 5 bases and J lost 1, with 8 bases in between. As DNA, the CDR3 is TGTGCCAGCAGTTGGGGTAGGAACACTGAAGCTTTCTTT. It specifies CASSWGRNTEAFF.

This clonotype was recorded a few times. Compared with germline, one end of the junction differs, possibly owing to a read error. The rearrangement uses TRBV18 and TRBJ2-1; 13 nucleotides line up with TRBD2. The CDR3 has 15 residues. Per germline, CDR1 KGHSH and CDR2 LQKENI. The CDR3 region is CASSPLAGGHNEQFF. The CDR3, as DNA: TGTGCCAGCTCCCCACTAGCGGGGGGGCACAATGAGCAGTTCTTC.

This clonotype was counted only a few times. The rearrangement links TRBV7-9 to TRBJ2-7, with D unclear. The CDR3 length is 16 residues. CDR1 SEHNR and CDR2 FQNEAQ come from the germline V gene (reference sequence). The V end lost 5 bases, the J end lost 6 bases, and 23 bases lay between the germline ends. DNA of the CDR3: TGTGCCAGCAGCCATACAGTTTTGCCCGACCCGACCGAGCAGTACTTC. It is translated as CASSHTVLPDPTEQYF.

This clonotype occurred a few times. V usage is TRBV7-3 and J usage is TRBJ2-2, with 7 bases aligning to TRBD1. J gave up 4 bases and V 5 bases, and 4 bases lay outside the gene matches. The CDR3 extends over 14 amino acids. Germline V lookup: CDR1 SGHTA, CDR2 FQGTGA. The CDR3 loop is CASSKDRATGELFF. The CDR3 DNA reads TGTGCCAGCAGCAAAGACAGGGCCACCGGGGAGCTGTTTTTT.

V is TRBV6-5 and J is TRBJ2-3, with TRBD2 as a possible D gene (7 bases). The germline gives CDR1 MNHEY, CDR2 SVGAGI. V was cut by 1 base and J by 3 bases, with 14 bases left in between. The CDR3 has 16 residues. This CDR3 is CASSYWEGGGTDTQYF. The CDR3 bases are TGTGCCAGCAGTTACTGGGAGGGGGGAGGAACAGATACGCAGTATTTT.

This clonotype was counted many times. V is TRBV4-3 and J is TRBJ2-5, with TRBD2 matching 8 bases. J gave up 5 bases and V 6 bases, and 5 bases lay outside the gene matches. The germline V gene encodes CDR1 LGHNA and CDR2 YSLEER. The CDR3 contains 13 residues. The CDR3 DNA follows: TGCGCCAGCAGTATGACTAGCGCTGAGACCCAGTACTTC. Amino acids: CASSMTSAETQYF.

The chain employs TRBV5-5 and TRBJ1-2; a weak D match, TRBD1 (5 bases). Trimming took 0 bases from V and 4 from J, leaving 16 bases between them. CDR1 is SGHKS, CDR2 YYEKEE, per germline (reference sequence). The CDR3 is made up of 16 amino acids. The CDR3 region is CASSLDWDVQGYGYTF. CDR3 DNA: TGTGCCAGCAGCTTGGATTGGGACGTCCAGGGCTATGGCTACACCTTC. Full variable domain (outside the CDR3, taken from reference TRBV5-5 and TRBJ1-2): DAGVTQSPTHLIKTRGQQVTLRCSPISGHKSVSWYQQVLGQGPQFIFQYYEKEERGRGNFPDRFSARQFPNYSSELNVNALLLGDSALYLCASSLDWDVQGYGYTFGSGTRLTVV.

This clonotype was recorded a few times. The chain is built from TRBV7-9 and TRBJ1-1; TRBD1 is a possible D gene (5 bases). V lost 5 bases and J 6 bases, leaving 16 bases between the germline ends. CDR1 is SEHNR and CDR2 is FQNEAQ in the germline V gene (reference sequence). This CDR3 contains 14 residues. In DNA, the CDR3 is TGTGCCAGCAGCCCTGTCCGGACAAAGGCTGAAGCTTTCTTT. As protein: CASSPVRTKAEAFF.

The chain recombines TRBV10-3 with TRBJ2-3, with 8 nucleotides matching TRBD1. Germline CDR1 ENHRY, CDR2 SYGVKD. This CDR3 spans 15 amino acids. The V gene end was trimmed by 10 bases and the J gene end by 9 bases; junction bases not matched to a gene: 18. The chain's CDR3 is CATSPGQGLKRTQYF. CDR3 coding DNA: TGTGCCACCAGCCCTGGACAGGGCCTAAAGAGGACGCAGTATTTT.

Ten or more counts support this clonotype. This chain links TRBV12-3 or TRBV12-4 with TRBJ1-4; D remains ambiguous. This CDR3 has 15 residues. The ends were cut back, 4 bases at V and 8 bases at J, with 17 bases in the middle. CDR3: CASSSLHRKREKLFF. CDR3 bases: TGTGCCAGCAGTTCCCTTCACAGAAAGAGGGAAAAACTGTTTTTT.

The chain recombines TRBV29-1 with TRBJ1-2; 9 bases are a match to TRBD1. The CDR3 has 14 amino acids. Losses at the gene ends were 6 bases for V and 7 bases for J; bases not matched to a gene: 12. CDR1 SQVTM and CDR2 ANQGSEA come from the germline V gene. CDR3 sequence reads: CSVFAPGQGGGYTF. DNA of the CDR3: TGCAGCGTATTTGCGCCGGGACAGGGCGGTGGCTACACCTTC.

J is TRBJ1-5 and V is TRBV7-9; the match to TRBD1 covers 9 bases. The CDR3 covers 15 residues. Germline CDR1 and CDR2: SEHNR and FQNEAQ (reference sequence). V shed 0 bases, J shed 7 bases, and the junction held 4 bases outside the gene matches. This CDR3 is CASSLAGTGRQPQHF. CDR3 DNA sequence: TGTGCCAGCAGCTTAGCCGGGACAGGGCGGCAGCCCCAGCATTTT.

The CDR3 spells CSVAGQGTGELFF. DNA for the CDR3: TGCAGCGTTGCGGGACAAGGCACCGGGGAGCTGTTTTTT. The J gene is TRBJ2-2, the V gene TRBV29-1; the D gene is possibly TRBD1 (6 bases). The germline CDR1 and CDR2 sequences are SQVTM and ANQGSEA. Trimming removed 4 bases from V and 4 bases from J, with 10 bases in between. The CDR3 length is 13 residues.

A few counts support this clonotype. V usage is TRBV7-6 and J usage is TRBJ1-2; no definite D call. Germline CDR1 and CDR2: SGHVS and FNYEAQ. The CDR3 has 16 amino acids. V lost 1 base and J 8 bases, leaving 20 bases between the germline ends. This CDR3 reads CASSLGTYGISIGYTF. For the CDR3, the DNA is TGTGCCAGCAGCTTAGGGACTTACGGCATCTCGATAGGCTACACCTTC.

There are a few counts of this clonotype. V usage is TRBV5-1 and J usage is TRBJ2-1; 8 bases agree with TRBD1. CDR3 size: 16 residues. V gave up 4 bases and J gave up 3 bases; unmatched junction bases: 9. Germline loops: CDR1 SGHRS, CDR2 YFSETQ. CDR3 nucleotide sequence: TGCGCCAGCAGCCTATCCGGGACAGGAATCTACAATGAGCAGTTCTTC. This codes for CASSLSGTGIYNEQFF.

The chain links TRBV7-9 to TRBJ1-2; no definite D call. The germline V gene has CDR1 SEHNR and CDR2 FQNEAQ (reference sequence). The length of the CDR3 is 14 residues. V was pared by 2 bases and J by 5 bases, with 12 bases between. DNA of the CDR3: TGTGCCAGCAGCTTAAGTCTGGGTTCTTATGGCTACACCTTC. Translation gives CASSLSLGSYGYTF.

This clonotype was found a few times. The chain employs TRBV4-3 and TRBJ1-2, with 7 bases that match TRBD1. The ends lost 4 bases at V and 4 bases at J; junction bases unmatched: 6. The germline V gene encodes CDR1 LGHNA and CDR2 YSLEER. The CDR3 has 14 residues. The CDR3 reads CASSPHRDSYGYTF. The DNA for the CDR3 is TGCGCCAGCAGCCCCCATCGGGACAGCTATGGCTACACCTTC.

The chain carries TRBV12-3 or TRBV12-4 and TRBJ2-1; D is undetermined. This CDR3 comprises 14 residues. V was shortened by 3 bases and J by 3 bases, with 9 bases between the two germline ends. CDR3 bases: TGTGCCAGCAGTTTTACCTCCGGCTACAATGAGCAGTTCTTC. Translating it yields CASSFTSGYNEQFF.

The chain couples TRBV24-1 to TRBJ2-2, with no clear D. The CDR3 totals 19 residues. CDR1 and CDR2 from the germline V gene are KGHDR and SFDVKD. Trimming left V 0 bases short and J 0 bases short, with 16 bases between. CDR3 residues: CATSDLRLTANSNTGELFF. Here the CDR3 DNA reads TGTGCCACCAGTGATTTGCGCCTGACGGCCAACTCGAACACCGGGGAGCTGTTTTTT.

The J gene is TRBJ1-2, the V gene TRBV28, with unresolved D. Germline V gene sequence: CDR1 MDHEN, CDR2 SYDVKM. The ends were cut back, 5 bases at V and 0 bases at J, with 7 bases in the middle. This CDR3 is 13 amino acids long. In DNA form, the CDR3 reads TGTGCCAGCAGTCGTACCGCTAACTATGGCTACACCTTC. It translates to CASSRTANYGYTF.

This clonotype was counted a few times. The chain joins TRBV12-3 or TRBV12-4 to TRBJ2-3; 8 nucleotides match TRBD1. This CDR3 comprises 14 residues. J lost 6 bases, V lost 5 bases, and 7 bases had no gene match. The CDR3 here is CASSRTGWVDTQYF. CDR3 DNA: TGTGCCAGCAGTCGGACAGGGTGGGTGGATACGCAGTATTTT.

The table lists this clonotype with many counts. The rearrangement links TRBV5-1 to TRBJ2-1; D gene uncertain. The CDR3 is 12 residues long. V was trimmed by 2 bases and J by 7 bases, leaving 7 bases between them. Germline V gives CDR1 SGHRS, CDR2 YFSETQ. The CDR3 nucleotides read TGCGCCAGCAGCTTTCGGAAGAATGAGCAGTTCTTC. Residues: CASSFRKNEQFF.

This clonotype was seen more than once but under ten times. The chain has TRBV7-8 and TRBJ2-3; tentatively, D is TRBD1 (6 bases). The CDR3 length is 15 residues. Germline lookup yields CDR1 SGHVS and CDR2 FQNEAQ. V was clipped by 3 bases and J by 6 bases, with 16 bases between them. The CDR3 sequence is CASSFRGYIGDTQYF. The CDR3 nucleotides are TGTGCCAGCAGCTTCAGGGGCTACATTGGCGATACGCAGTATTTT.

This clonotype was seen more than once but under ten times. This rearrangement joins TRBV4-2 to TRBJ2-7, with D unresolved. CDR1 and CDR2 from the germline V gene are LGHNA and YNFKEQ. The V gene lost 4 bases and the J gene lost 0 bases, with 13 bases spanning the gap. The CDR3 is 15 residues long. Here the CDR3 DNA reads TGTGCCAGCAGCCCTGGTCATTCGAGCTCCTACGAGCAGTACTTC. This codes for CASSPGHSSSYEQYF.

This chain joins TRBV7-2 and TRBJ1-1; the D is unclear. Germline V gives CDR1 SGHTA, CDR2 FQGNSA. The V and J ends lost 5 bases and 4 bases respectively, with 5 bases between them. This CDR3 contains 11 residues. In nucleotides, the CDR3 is TGTGCCAGCAGCCACGTCACTGAAGCTTTCTTT. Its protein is CASSHVTEAFF.

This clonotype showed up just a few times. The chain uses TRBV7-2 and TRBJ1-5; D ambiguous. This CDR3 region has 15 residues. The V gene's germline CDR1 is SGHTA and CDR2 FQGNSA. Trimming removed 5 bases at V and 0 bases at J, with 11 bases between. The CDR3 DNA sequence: TGTGCCAGCAGCCTTAACGGTTATAGCAATCAGCCCCAGCATTTT. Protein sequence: CASSLNGYSNQPQHF. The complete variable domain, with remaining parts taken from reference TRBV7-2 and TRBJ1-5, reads GAGVSQSPSNKVTEKGKDVELRCDPISGHTALYWYRQSLGQGLEFLIYFQGNSAPDKSGLPSDRFSAERTGGSVSTLTIQRTQQEDSAVYLCASSLNGYSNQPQHFGDGTRLSIL.

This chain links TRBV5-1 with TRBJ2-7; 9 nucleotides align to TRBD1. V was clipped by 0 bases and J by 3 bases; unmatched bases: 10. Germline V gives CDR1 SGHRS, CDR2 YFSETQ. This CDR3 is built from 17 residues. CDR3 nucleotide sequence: TGCGCCAGCAGCTTGGGTTCCACCGGGACAGGGTTCTACGAGCAGTACTTC. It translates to CASSLGSTGTGFYEQYF.

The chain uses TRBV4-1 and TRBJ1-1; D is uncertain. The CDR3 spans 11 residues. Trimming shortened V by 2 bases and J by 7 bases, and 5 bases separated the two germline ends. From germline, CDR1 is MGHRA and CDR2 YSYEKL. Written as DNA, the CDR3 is TGCGCCAGCAGCCAACAGAGTGAAGCTTTCTTT. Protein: CASSQQSEAFF.

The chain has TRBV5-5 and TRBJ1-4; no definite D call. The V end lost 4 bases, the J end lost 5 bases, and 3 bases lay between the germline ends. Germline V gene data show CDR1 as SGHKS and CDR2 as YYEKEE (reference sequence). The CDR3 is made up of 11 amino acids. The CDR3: CASSANEKLFF. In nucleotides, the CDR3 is TGTGCCAGCAGCGCCAATGAAAAACTGTTTTTT.

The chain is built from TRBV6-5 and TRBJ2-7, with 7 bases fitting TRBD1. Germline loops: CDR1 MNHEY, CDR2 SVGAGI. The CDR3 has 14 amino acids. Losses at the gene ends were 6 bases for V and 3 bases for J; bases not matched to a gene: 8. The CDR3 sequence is CASRRTGTDYEQYF. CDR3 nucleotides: TGTGCCAGCAGACGCACCGGGACAGACTACGAGCAGTACTTC.

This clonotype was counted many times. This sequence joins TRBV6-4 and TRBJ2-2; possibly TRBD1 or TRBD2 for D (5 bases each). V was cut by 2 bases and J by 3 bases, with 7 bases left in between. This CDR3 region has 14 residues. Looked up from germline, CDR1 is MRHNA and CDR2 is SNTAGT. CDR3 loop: CASSDRGDTGELFF. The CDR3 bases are TGTGCCAGCAGTGACAGGGGAGACACCGGGGAGCTGTTTTTT.

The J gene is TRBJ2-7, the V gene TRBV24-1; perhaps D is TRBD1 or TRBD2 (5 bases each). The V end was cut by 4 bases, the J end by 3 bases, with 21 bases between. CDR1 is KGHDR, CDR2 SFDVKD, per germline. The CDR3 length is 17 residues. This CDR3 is CATSDLARDRIFYEQYV. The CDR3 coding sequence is TGTGCCACCAGTGACTTGGCCCGGGACCGAATTTTCTACGAGCAGTACGTC.